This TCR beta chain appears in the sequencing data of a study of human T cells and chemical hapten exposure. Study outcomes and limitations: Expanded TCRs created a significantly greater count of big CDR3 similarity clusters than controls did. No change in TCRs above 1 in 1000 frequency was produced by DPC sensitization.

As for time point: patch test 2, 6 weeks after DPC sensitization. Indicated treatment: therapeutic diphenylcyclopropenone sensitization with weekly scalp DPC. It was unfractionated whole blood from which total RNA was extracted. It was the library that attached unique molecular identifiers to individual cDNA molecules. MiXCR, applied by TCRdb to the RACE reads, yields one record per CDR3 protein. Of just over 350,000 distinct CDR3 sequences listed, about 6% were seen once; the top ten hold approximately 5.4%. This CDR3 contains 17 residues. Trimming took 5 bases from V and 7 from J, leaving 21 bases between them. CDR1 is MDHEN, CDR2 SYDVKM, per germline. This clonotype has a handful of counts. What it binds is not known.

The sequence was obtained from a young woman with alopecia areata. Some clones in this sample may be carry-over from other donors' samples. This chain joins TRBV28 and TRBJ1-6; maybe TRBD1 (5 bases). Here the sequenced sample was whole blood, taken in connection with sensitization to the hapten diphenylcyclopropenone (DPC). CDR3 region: CASSPSGHTPKNSPLHF. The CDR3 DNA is TGTGCCAGCAGTCCAAGCGGACATACCCCTAAGAATTCACCCCTCCACTTT.